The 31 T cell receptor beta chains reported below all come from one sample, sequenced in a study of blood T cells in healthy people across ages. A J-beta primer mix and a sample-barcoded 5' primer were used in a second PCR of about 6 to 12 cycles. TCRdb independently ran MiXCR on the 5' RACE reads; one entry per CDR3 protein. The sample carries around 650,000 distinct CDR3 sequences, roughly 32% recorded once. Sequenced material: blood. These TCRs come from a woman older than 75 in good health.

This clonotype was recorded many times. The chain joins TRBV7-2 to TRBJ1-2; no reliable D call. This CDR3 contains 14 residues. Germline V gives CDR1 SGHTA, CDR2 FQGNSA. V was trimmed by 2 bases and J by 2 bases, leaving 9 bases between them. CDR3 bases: TGTGCCAGCAGCTTAAAGAACAAAAACTATGGCTACACCTTC. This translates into CASSLKNKNYGYTF. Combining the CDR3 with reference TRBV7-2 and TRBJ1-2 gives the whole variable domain GAGVSQSPSNKVTEKGKDVELRCDPISGHTALYWYRQSLGQGLEFLIYFQGNSAPDKSGLPSDRFSAERTGGSVSTLTIQRTQQEDSAVYLCASSLKNKNYGYTFGSGTRLTVV.

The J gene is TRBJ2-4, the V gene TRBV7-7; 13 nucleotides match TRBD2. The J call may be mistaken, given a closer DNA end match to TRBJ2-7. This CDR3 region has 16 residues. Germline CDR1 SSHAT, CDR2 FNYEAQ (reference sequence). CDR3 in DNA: TGTGCCAGCAGCAAGGGACTAGCGGGGCCTATCCACGAGCAGTACTTC. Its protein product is CASSKGLAGPIHEQYF.

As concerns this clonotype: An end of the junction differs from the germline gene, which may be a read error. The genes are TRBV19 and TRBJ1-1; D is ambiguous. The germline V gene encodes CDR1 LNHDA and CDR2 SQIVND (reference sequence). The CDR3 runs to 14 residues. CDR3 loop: CASSDPNMNTEAFF. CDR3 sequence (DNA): TGTGCCAGTTCGGACCCCAACATGAACACTGAGGCTTTCTTT.

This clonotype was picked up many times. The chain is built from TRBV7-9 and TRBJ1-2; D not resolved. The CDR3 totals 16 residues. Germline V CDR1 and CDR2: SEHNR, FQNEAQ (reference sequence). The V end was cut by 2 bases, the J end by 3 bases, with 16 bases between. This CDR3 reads CASSLLSQDIYYGYTF. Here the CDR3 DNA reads TGTGCCAGCAGCTTATTGAGCCAAGACATTTACTATGGCTACACCTTC.

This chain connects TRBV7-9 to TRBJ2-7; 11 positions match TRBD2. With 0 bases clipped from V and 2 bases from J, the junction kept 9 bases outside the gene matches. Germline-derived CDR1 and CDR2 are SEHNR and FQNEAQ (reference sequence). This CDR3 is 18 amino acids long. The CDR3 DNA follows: TGTGCCAGCAGCTTAGCGCCTTTCTTGACTAGCGGGACCTACGAGCAGTACTTC. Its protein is CASSLAPFLTSGTYEQYF.

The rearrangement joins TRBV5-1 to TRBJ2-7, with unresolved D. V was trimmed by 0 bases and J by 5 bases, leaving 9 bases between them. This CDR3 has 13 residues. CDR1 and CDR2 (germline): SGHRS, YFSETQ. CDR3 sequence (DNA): TGCGCCAGCAGCTTGGGGCCTGACGACGAGCAGTACTTC. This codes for CASSLGPDDEQYF.

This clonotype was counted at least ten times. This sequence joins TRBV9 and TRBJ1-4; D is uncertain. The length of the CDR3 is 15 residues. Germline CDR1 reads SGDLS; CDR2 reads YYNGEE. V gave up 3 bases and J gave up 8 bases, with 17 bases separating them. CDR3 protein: CASSGRFGRVEKLFF. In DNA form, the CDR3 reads TGTGCCAGCAGCGGGCGCTTCGGGAGAGTGGAAAAACTGTTTTTT.

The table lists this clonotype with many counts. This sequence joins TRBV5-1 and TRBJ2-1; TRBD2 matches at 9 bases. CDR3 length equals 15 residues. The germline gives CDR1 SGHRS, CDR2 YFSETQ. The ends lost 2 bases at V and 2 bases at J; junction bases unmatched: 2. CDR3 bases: TGCGCCAGCAGCTTCTTAGCGGGGGCCTACAATGAGCAGTTCTTC. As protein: CASSFLAGAYNEQFF.

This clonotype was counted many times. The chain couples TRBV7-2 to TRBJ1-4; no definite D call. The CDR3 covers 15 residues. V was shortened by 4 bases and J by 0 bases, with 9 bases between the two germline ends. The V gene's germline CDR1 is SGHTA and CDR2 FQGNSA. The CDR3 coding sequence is TGTGCCAGCAGCTACACAGTCGCAACTAATGAAAAACTGTTTTTT. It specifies CASSYTVATNEKLFF.

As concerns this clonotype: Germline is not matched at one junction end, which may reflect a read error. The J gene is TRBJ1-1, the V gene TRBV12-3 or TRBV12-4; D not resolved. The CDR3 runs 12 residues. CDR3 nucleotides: TGTGCCAGCAGTTTGGCACAGACTGAAACTTTCTTT. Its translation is CASSLAQTETFF.

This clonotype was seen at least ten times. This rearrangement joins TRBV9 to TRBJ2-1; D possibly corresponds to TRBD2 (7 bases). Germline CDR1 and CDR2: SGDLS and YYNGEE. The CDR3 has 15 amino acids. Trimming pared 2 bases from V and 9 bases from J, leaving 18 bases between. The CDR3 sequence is CASSVGGGAPAEQFF. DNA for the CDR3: TGTGCCAGCAGCGTGGGAGGGGGGGCCCCCGCTGAGCAGTTCTTC.

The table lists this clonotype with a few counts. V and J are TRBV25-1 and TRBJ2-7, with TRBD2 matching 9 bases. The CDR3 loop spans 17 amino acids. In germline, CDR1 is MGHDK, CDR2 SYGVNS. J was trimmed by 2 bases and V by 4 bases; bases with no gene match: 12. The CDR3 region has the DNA TGTGCCAGCAGTGCCCGCCTCGGGCTAGCGGGAACCTACGAGCAGTACTTC. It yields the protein CASSARLGLAGTYEQYF.

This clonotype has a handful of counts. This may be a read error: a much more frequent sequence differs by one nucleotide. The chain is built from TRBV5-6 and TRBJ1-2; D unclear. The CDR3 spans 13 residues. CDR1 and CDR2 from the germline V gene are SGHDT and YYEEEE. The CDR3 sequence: CVSSLGSAYGYTF. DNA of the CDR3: TGTGTCAGCAGCTTGGGATCCGCCTATGGCTACACCTTC.

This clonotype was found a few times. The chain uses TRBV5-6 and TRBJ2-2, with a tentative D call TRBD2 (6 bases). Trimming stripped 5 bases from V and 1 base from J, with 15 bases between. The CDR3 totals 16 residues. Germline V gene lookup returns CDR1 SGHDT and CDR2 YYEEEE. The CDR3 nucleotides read TGTGCCAGCAGTAACCGGGACTCCTGGAACACCGGGGAGCTGTTTTTT. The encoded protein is CASSNRDSWNTGELFF.

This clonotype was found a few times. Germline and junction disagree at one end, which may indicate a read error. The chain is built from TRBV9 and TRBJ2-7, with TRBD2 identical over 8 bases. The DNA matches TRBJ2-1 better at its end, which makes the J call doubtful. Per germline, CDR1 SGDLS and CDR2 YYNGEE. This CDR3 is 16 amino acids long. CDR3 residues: CASSSQYPRGGNEQFF. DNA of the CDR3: TGCGCCAGCAGCTCCCAATATCCCCGGGGGGGCAATGAGCAGTTCTTC.

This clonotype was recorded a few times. CDR3 protein: CASSQSPGQGPRYDEAFF. The CDR3 coding sequence is TGCGCCAGCAGCCAGTCCCCGGGACAGGGGCCCCGCTACGATGAAGCTTTCTTT. The J gene is TRBJ1-1, the V gene TRBV4-1, with 10 bases lining up with TRBD1. Germline CDR1 reads MGHRA; CDR2 reads YSYEKL. V lost 3 bases and J lost 7; bases outside the gene matches: 17. This CDR3 has 18 residues.

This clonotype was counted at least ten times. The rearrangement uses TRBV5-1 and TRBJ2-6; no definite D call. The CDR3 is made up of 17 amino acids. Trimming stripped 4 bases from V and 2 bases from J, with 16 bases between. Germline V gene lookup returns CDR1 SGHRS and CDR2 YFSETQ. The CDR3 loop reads CASSAGTVTTGANVLTF. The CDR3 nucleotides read TGCGCCAGCAGCGCTGGTACAGTAACTACTGGGGCCAACGTCCTGACTTTC.

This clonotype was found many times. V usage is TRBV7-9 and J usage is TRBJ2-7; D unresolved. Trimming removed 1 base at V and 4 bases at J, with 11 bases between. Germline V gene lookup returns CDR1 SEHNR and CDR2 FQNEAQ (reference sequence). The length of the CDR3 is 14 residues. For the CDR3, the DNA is TGTGCCAGCAGCTTAGAATACGGTCAGTACGAGCAGTACTTC. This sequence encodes CASSLEYGQYEQYF.

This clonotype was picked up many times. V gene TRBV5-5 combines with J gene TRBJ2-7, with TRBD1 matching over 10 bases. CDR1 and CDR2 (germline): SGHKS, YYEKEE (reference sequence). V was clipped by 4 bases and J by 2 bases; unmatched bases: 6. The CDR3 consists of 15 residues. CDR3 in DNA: TGTGCCAGCAGCCACCGGACAGGGGGGCCCTACGAGCAGTACTTC. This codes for CASSHRTGGPYEQYF.

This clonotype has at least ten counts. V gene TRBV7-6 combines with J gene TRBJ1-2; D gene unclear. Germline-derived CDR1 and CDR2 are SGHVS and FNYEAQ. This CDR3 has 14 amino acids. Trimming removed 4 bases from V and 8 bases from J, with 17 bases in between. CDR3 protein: CASSSISYGEGYTF. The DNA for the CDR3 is TGTGCCAGCAGCTCGATCTCGTATGGGGAAGGCTACACCTTC.

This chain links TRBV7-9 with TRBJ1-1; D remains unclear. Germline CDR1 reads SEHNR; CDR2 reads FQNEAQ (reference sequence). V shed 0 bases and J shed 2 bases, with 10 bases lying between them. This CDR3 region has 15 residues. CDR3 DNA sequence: TGTGCCAGCAGCTTAGCGTGGGCAGCCAACACTGAAGCTTTCTTT. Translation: CASSLAWAANTEAFF.

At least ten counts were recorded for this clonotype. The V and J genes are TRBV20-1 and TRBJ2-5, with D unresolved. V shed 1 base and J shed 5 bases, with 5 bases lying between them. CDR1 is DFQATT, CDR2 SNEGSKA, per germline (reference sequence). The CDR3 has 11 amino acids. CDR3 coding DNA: TGCAGTGCTAGAGTTGGCGAGACCCAGTACTTC. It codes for CSARVGETQYF.

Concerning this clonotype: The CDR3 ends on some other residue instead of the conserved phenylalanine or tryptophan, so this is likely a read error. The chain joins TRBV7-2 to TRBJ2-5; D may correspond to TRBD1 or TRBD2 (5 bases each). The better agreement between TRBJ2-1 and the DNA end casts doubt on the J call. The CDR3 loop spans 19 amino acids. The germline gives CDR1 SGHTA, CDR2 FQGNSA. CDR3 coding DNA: TGTGCCAGCAGCTTAGTTCCGATGCGTAGGGGATGGGACCAAGAGACCCAGTTCTCC. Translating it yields CASSLVPMRRGWDQETQFS.

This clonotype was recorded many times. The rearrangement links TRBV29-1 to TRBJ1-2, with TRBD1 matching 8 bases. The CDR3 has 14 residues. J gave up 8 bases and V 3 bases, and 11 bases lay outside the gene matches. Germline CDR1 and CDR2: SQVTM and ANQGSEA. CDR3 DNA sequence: TGCAGCGTTGAGCTCGGACAGGGAGGTGGAGGCTACACCTTC. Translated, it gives CSVELGQGGGGYTF.

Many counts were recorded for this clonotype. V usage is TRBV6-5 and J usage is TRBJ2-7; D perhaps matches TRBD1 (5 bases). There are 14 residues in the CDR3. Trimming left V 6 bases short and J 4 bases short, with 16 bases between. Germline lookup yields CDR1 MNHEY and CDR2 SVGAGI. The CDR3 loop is CASSRAQGWYEQYF. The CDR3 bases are TGTGCCAGCAGCCGCGCGCAGGGCTGGTACGAGCAGTACTTC.

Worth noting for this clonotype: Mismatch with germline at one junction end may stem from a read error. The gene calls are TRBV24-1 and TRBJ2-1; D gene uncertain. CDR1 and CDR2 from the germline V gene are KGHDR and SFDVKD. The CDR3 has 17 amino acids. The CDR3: CATSDSAGPYSYNKQFF. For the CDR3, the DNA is TGTGCCACCAGTGATTCCGCCGGCCCCTACTCCTACAATAAGCAGTTCTTC.

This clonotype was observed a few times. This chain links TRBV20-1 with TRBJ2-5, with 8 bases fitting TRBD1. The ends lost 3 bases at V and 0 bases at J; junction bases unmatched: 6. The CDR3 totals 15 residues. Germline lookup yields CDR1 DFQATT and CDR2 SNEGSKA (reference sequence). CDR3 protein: CSASSPQGDQETQYF. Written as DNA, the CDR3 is TGCAGTGCTAGTAGTCCACAGGGGGACCAAGAGACCCAGTACTTC.

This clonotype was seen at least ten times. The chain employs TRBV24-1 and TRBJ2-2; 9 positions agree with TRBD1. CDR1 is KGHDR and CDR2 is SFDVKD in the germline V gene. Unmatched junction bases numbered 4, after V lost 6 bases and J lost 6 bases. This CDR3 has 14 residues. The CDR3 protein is CATSRTGAAGELFF. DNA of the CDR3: TGTGCCACCAGTAGGACAGGGGCTGCCGGGGAGCTGTTTTTT.

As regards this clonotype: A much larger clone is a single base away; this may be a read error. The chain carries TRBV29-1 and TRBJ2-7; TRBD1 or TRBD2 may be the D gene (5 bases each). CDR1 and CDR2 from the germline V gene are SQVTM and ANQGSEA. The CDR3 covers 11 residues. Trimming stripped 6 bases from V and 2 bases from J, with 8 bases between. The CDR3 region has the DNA TGCAGCGTCCGGGGCCCCTACGAGCAGTACTTC. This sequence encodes CSVRGPYEQYF.

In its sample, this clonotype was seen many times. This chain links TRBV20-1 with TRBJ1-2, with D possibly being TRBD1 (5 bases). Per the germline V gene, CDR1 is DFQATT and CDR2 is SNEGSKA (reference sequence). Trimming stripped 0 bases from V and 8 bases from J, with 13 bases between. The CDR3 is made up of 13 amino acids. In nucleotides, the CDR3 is TGCAGTGCTAGAGACGGTCCCTGGGGGGGCTACACCTTC. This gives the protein CSARDGPWGGYTF.

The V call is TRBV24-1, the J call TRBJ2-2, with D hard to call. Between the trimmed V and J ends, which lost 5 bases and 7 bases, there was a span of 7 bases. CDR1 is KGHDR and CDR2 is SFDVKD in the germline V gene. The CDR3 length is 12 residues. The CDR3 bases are TGTGCCACCAGTGGTTTAGGCGGGGAGCTGTTTTTT. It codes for CATSGLGGELFF.